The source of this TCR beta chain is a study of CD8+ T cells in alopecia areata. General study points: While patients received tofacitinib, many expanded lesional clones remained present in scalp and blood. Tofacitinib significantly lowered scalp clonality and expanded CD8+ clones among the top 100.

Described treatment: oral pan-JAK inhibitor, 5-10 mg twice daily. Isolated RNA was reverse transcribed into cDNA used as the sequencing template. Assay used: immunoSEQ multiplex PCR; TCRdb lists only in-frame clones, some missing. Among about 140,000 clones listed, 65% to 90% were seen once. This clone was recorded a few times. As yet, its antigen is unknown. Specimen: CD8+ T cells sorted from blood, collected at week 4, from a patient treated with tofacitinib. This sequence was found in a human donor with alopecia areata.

The CDR3 sequence is CASGGREQFF. The CDR3 DNA is TGCGCCAGCGGGGGGCGGGAGCAGTTCTTC. This chain connects TRBV23-1 to TRBJ2-1; D could derive from TRBD1 or TRBD2 (6 bases each). TRBV23-1 is an ORF, with its function uncertain. The CDR3 loop spans 10 amino acids. Trimming took 8 bases from V and 10 from J, leaving 9 bases between them.